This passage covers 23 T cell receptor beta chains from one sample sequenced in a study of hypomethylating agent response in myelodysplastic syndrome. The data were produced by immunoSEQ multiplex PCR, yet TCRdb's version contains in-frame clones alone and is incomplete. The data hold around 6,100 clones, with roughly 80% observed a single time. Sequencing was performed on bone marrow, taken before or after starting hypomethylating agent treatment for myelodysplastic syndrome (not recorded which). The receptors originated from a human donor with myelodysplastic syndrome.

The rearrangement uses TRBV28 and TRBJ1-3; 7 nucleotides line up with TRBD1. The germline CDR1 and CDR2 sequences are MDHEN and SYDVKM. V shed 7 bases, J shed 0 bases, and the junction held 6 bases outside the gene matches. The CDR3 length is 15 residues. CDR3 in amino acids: CASTRQGISGNTIYF. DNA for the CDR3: TGTGCCAGCACCCGACAGGGTATCTCTGGAAACACCATATATTTT.

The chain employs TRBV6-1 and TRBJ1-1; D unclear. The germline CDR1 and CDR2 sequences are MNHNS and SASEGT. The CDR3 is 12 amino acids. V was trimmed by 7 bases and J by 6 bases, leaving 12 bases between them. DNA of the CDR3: TGTGCCAGCATGAAAAGAGAGGCTGAAGCTTTCTTT. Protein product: CASMKREAEAFF.

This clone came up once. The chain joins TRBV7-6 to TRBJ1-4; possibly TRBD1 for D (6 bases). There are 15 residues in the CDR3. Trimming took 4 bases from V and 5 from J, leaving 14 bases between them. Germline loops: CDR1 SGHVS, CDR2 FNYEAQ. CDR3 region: CASSSGTGFNEKLFF. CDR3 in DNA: TGTGCCAGCAGCTCCGGAACAGGGTTCAATGAAAAACTGTTTTTT.

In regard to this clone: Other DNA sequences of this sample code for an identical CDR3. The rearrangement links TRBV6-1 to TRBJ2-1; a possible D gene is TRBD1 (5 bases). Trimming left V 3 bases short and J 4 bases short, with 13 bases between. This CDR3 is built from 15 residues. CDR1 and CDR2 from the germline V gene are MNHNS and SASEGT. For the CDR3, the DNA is TGTGCCAGCAGTGAGGCAGGGTTGGGTTACAATGAGCAGTTCTTC. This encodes CASSEAGLGYNEQFF.

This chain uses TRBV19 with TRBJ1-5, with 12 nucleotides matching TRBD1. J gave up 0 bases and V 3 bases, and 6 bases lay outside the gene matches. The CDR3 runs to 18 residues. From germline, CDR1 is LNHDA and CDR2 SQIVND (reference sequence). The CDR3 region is CASSIFGTGGSSNQPQHF. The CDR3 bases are TGTGCCAGTAGTATCTTCGGGACAGGGGGCAGTAGCAATCAGCCCCAGCATTTT.

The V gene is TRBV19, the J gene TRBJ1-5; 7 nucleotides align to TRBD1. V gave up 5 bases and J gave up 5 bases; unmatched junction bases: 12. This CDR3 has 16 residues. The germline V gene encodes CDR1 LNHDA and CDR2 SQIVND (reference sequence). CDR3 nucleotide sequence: TGTGCCAGTAGTGCAGGGGGTTTAGGACGTGATCAGCCCCAGCATTTT. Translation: CASSAGGLGRDQPQHF.

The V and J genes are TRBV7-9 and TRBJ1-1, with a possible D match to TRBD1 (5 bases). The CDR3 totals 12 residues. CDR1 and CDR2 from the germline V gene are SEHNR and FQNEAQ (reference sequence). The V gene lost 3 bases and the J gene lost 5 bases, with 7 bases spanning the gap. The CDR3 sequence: CASSFEGTEAFF. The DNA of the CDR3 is TGTGCCAGCAGCTTTGAGGGGACTGAAGCTTTCTTT. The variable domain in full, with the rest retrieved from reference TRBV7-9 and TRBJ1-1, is DTGVSQNPRHKITKRGQNVTFRCDPISEHNRLYWYRQTLGQGPEFLTYFQNEAQLEKSRLLSDRFSAERPKGSFSTLEIQRTEQGDSAMYLCASSFEGTEAFFGQGTRLTVV.

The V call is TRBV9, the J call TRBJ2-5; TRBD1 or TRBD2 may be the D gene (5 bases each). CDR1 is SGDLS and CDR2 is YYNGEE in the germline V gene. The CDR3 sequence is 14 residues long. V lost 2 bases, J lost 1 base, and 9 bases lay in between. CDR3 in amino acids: CASSVGPFQETQYF. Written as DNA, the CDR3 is TGTGCCAGCAGCGTGGGACCCTTCCAAGAGACCCAGTACTTC.

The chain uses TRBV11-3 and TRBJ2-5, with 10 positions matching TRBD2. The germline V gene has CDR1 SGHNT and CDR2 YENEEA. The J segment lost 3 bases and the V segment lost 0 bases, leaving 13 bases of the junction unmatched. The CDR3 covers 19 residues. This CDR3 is CASSLDSGGSGRRKETQYF. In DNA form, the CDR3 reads TGTGCCAGCAGCTTAGATTCGGGGGGTAGCGGGAGGAGGAAAGAGACCCAGTACTTC.

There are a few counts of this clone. Here the CDR3 DNA reads TGTGCCAGCAGCTTAGGCTCTATCTACGAGCAGTACTTC. Protein: CASSLGSIYEQYF. The rearrangement links TRBV7-2 to TRBJ2-7, with D unresolved. With 1 base removed from V and 3 bases from J, the gap between germline ends came to 7 bases. From germline, CDR1 is SGHTA and CDR2 FQGNSA. The CDR3 consists of 13 residues. The full variable domain, completed using reference TRBV7-2 and TRBJ2-7, is GAGVSQSPSNKVTEKGKDVELRCDPISGHTALYWYRQSLGQGLEFLIYFQGNSAPDKSGLPSDRFSAERTGGSVSTLTIQRTQQEDSAVYLCASSLGSIYEQYFGPGTRLTVT.

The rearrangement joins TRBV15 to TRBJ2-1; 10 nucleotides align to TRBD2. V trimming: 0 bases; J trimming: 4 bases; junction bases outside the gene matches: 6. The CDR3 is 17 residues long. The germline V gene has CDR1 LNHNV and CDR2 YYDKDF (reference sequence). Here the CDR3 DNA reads TGTGCCACCAGCAGAGATCAGTGGACTAGCGGTTACAATGAGCAGTTCTTC. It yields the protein CATSRDQWTSGYNEQFF.

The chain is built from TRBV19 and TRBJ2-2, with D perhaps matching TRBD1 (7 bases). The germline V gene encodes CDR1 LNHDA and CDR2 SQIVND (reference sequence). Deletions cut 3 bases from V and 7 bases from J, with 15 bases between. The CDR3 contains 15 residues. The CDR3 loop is CASSMEGQLIGELFF. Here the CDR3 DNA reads TGTGCCAGTAGTATGGAGGGACAGTTGATCGGGGAGCTGTTTTTT.

CDR3 DNA: TGTGCCAGCAGCTTACTAGAGACCCAGTACTTC. Residues: CASSLLETQYF. This sequence joins TRBV7-2 and TRBJ2-5; D not resolved. Trimming pared 2 bases from V and 4 bases from J, leaving 2 bases between. This CDR3 has 11 amino acids. Germline CDR1 SGHTA, CDR2 FQGNSA.

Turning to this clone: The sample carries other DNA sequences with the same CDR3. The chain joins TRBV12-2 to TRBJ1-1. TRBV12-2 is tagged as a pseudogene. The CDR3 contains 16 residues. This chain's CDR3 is CASRLASPGRNTEAFF. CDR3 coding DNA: TGTGCAAGTCGCTTAGCTTCGCCAGGGAGGAACACTGAAGCTTTCTTT.

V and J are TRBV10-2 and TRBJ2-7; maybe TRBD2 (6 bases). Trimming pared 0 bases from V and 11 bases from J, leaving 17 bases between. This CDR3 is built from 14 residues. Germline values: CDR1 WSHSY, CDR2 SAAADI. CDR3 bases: TGCGCCAGCAGTGAGTCTCAAGGGACTTCCAGTGAGTACTTC. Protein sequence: CASSESQGTSSEYF.

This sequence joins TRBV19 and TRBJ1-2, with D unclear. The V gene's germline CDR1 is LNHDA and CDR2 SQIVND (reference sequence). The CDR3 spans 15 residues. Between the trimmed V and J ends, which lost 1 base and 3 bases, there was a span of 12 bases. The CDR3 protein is CASSIGATWDYGYTF. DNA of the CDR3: TGTGCCAGTAGTATAGGGGCCACCTGGGACTATGGCTACACCTTC.

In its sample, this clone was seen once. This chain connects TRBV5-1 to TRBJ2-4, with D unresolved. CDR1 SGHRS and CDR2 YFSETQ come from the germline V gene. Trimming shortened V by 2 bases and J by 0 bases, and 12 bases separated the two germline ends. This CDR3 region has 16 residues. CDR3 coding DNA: TGCGCCAGCAGCTTTGGTGCCCTCGTAGCCAAAAACATTCAGTACTTC. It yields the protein CASSFGALVAKNIQYF.

In DNA form, the CDR3 reads TGTGCCAGCTCGGAGGGGGCGATCCGTGAAGAGACCCAGTACTTC. Amino acids: CASSEGAIREETQYF. The chain is built from TRBV11-3 and TRBJ2-5, with D tentatively TRBD1 (7 bases). Deletions cut 8 bases from V and 3 bases from J, with 19 bases between. CDR1 and CDR2 from the germline V gene are SGHNT and YENEEA. This CDR3 is 15 amino acids long.

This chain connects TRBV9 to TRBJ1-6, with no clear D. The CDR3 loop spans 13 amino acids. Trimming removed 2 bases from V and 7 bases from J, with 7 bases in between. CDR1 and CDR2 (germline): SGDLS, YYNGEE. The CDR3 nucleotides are TGTGCCAGCAGCGTCGACGGAAATTCACCCCTCCACTTT. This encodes CASSVDGNSPLHF.

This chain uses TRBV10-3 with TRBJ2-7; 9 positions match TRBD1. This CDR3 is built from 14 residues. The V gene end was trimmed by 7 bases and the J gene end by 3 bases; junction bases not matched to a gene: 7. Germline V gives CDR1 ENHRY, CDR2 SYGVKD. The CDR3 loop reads CAITQGQGGYEQYF. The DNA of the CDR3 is TGTGCCATCACTCAGGGACAGGGTGGCTACGAGCAGTACTTC.

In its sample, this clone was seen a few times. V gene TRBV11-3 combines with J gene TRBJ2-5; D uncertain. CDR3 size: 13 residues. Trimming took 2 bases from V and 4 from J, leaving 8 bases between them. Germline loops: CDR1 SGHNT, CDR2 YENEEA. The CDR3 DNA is TGTGCCAGCAGCTTACTAGTATCAGAGACCCAGTACTTC. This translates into CASSLLVSETQYF.

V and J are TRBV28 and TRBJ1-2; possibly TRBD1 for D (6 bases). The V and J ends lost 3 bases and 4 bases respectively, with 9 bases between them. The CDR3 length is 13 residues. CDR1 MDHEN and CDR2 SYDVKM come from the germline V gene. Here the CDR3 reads CASSLTGPYGYTF. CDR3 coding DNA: TGTGCCAGCAGTTTGACAGGACCCTATGGCTACACCTTC.

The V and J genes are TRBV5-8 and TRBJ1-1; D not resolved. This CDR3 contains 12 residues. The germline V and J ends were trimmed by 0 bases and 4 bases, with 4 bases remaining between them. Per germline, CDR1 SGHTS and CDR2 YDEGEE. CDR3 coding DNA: TGTGCCAGCAGCTTGGTTGCCACTGAAGCTTTCTTT. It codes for CASSLVATEAFF.